This is a list of T cell receptor beta chains from one sample in a study of blood T cell repertoires in COVID-19. The data were produced by immunoSEQ multiplex PCR, yet TCRdb's version contains in-frame clones alone and is incomplete. Of about 220,000 clones listed, 80% to 85% are singletons. Sample: peripheral blood. These receptors all come from a woman aged 70-85 years with COVID-19, enrolled during active disease. CDR3s include the opening cysteine and the closing phenylalanine or tryptophan. A D gene is named only where the DNA matches it firmly. The size field is filled for only some rows; it gives once, few, many or a size class.

J gene: TRBJ2-5
D gene: NA
clone size: NA
V gene: TRBV5-1
CDR3 protein: CASSLTRGGGGETQYF
CDR3 DNA: TGCGCCAGCAGCTTGACTAGAGGGGGCGGGGGGGAGACCCAGTACTTC

J gene: TRBJ2-7
D gene: TRBD1
clone size: NA
V gene: TRBV7-3
CDR3 protein: CASSSTGDSSYEQYF
CDR3 DNA: TGTGCCAGCAGCTCGACCGGGGACAGTTCCTACGAGCAGTACTTC

J gene: TRBJ2-7
D gene: NA
clone size: NA
V gene: TRBV7-9
CDR3 protein: CASSLDRSSYEQYF
CDR3 DNA: TGTGCCAGCAGCTTAGATAGGAGCTCCTACGAGCAGTACTTC

J gene: TRBJ1-4
D gene: NA
clone size: NA
V gene: TRBV5-5
CDR3 protein: CASSPRAGVAEKLFF
CDR3 DNA: TGTGCCAGCAGCCCTAGGGCAGGGGTGGCTGAAAAACTGTTTTTT

J gene: TRBJ2-5
D gene: TRBD2
clone size: NA
V gene: TRBV5-1
CDR3 protein: CASGFSGRETQYF
CDR3 DNA: TGCGCCAGCGGCTTCTCCGGGAGGGAGACCCAGTACTTC

J gene: TRBJ2-1
D gene: NA
clone size: NA
V gene: TRBV7-2
CDR3 protein: CASSSRDMNYDEQFF
CDR3 DNA: TGTGCCAGCAGCTCCCGGGACATGAACTACGATGAGCAGTTCTTC

J gene: TRBJ2-2
D gene: NA
clone size: NA
V gene: TRBV3-1/TRBV3-2
CDR3 protein: CASSPRQIVTRELFF
CDR3 DNA: TGTGCCAGCAGCCCACGACAGATCGTTACCCGGGAGCTGTTTTTT

J gene: TRBJ1-2
D gene: TRBD1
clone size: NA
V gene: TRBV5-1
CDR3 protein: CASSQGRDRVNYGYTF
CDR3 DNA: TGCGCCAGCAGCCAGGGGAGGGACAGGGTTAACTATGGCTACACCTTC

J gene: TRBJ2-1
D gene: NA
clone size: NA
V gene: TRBV19
CDR3 protein: CASSSPPGWEYNEQFF
CDR3 DNA: TGTGCCAGTAGCTCTCCCCCGGGATGGGAGTACAATGAGCAGTTCTTC

J gene: TRBJ1-2
D gene: NA
clone size: NA
V gene: TRBV7-9
CDR3 protein: CASSLMTVLGGYTF
CDR3 DNA: TGTGCCAGCAGCTTAATGACAGTCCTCGGGGGCTACACCTTC

J gene: TRBJ2-3
D gene: NA
clone size: NA
V gene: TRBV3-1/TRBV3-2
CDR3 protein: CASSQGRSVTQYF
CDR3 DNA: TGTGCCAGCAGCCAAGGGCGGTCGGTGACGCAGTATTTT

J gene: TRBJ2-1
D gene: TRBD2
clone size: once
V gene: TRBV12-5
CDR3 protein: CASALAGGGEQFF
CDR3 DNA: TGTGCTAGTGCCCTAGCGGGGGGCGGAGAGCAGTTCTTC

J gene: TRBJ1-1
D gene: TRBD1
clone size: NA
V gene: TRBV18
CDR3 protein: CASSQRTGLNTEAFF
CDR3 DNA: TGTGCCAGCTCACAAAGGACAGGCCTGAACACTGAAGCTTTCTTT

J gene: TRBJ1-1
D gene: NA
clone size: NA
V gene: TRBV29-1
CDR3 protein: CSVEGELNTEAFF
CDR3 DNA: TGCAGCGTTGAAGGGGAGCTGAACACTGAAGCTTTCTTT

J gene: TRBJ1-1
D gene: NA
clone size: once
V gene: TRBV19
CDR3 protein: CASTRREQATEAFF
CDR3 DNA: TGTGCCAGTACGCGCCGAGAGCAGGCCACTGAAGCTTTCTTT

J gene: TRBJ1-2
D gene: TRBD1
clone size: NA
V gene: TRBV11-2
CDR3 protein: CASSLYRGYGYTF
CDR3 DNA: TGTGCCAGCAGCTTATACAGGGGCTATGGCTACACCTTC